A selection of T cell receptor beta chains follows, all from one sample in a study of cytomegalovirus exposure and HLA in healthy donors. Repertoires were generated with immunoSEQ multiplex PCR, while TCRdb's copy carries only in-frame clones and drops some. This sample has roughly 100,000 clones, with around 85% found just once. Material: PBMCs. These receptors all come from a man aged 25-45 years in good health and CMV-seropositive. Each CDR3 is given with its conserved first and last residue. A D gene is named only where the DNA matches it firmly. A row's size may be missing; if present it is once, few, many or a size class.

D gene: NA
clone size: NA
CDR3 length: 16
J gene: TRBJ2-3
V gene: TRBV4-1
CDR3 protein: CASSQDQRLAADTQYF
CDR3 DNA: TGCGCCAGCAGCCAAGATCAAAGGCTAGCCGCAGATACGCAGTATTTT

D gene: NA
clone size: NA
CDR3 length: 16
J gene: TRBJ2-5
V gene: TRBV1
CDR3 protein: CTSSQDTGGDYETQYF
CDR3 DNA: TGCACCAGCAGCCAAGATACGGGGGGGGATTACGAGACCCAGTACTTC

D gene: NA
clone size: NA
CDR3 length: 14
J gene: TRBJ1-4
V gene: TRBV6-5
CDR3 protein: CASSYRGGKEKLFF
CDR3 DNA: TGTGCCAGCAGTTACAGGGGAGGGAAGGAAAAACTGTTTTTT

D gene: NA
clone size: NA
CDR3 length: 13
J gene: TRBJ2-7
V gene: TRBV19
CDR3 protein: CASSMGPSNEQYF
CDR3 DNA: TGTGCCAGTAGTATGGGTCCTAGCAACGAGCAGTACTTC

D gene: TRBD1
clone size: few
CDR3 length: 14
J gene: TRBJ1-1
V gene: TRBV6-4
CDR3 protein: CASKLTGENTEAFF
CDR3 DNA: TGTGCCAGTAAACTGACAGGGGAGAACACTGAAGCTTTCTTT

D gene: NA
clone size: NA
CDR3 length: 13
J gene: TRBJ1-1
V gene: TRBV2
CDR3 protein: CASSEREITEAFF
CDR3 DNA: TGTGCCAGCAGCGAACGGGAAATCACTGAAGCTTTCTTT

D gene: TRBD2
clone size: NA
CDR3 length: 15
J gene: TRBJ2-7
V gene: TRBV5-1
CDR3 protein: CASSWTSGSSYEQYF
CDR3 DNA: TGCGCCAGCAGCTGGACTAGCGGGAGCTCCTACGAGCAGTACTTC

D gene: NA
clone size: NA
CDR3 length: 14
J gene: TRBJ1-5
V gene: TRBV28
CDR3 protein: CASSSTGTGQPQHF
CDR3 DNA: TGTGCCAGCAGTTCCACAGGGACGGGGCAGCCCCAGCATTTT

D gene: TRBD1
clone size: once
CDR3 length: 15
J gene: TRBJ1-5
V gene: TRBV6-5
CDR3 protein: CASSSDRVGNQPQHF
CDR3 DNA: TGTGCCAGCAGTTCAGACAGGGTTGGCAATCAGCCCCAGCATTTT

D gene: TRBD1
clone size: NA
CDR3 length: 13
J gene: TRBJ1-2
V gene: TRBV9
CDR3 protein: CASSRDRVYGYTF
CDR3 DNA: TGTGCCAGCAGCCGCGACAGGGTCTATGGCTACACCTTC

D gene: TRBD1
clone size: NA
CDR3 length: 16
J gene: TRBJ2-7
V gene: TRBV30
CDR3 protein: CAWSVGLGQGTNEQYF
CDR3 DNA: TGTGCCTGGAGTGTAGGATTGGGACAGGGGACGAACGAGCAGTACTTC

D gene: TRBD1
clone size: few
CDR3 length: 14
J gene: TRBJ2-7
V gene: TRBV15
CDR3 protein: CATRPGTGRGEQYF
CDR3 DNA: TGTGCCACCAGACCCGGGACAGGGAGAGGCGAGCAGTACTTC

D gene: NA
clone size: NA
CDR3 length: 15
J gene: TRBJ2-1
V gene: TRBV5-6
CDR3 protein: CASSLGGGGYNEQFF
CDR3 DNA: TGTGCCAGCAGCCTGGGAGGGGGCGGGTACAATGAGCAGTTCTTC

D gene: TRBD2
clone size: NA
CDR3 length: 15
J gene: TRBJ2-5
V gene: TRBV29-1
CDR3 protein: CSASATSGGIETQYF
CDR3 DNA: TGCAGCGCCTCCGCGACTAGCGGGGGGATAGAGACCCAGTACTTC

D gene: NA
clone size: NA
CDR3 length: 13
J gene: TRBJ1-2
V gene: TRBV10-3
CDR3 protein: CAISGGQDYGYTF
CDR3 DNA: TGTGCCATCAGTGGAGGGCAGGACTATGGCTACACCTTC

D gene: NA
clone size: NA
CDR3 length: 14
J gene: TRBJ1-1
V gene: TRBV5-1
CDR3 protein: CASSLDTGITEAFF
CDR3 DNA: TGCGCCAGCAGCTTAGATACAGGGATCACTGAAGCTTTCTTT

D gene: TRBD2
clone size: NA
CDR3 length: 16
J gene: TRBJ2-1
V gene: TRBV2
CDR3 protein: CASSRASGVAYNEQFF
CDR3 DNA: TGTGCCAGCAGTCGGGCCAGCGGGGTAGCCTACAATGAGCAGTTCTTC

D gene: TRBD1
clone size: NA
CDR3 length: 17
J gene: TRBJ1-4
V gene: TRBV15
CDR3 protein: CATSTHVLQGPDEKLFF
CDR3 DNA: TGTGCCACCAGCACCCATGTCCTACAGGGGCCGGATGAAAAACTGTTTTTT

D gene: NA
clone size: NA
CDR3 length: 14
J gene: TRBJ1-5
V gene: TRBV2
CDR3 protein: CASSLLGDNQPQHF
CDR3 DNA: TGTGCCAGCAGCCTTCTCGGGGATAATCAGCCCCAGCATTTT

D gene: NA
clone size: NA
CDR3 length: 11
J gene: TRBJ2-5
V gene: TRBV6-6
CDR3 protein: CASSTLETQHF
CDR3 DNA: TGTGCCAGCAGCACACTGGAGACCCAGCACTTC

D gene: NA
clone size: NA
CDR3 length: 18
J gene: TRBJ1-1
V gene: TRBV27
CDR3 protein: CASSLLGGGLIQGTEAFF
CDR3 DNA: TGTGCCAGCAGTTTGCTTGGGGGGGGCCTTATTCAAGGCACTGAAGCTTTCTTT

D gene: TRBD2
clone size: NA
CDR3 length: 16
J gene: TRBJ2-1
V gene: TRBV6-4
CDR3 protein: CASSVGGLAGYNEQFF
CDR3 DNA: TGTGCCAGCAGTGTGGGGGGACTAGCGGGTTACAATGAGCAGTTCTTC

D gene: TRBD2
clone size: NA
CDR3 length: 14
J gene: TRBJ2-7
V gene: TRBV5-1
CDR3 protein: CASSLRAGESEQYF
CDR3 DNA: TGCGCCAGCAGCTTGAGGGCGGGGGAATCCGAGCAGTACTTC

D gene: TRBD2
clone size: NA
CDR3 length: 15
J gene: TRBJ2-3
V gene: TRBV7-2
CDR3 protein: CASSLASGGTDTQYF
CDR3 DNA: TGTGCCAGCAGCTTAGCTAGCGGGGGCACAGATACGCAGTATTTT

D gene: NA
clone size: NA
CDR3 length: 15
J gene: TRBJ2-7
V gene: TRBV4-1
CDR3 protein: CASSQKRDSTYEQYF
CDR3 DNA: TGCGCCAGCAGCCAGAAACGGGACTCCACCTACGAGCAGTACTTC

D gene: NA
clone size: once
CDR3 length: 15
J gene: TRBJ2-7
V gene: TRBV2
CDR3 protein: CASRDTGVSVYEQYF
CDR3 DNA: TGTGCCAGCAGGGATACAGGTGTTTCAGTCTACGAGCAGTACTTC

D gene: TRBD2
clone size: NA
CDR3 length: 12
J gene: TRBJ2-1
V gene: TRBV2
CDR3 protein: CASGTSGPPAFF
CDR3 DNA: TGTGCCAGCGGGACTAGCGGGCCTCCCGCCTTCTTC

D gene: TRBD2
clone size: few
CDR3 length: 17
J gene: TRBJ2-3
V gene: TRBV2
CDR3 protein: CASSTPSGGLQSDTQYF
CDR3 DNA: TGTGCCAGCAGTACCCCTAGCGGGGGGCTGCAGTCAGATACGCAGTATTTT

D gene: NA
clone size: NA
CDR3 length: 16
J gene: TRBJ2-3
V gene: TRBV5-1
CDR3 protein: CASSLASSTSTDTQYF
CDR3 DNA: TGCGCCAGCAGCTTGGCCTCTAGTACTAGCACAGATACGCAGTATTTT

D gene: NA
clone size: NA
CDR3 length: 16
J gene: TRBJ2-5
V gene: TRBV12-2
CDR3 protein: CASRSLAGGLQETQYF
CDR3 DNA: TGTGCAAGTCGCTCCCTAGCGGGGGGCCTTCAAGAGACCCAGTACTTC

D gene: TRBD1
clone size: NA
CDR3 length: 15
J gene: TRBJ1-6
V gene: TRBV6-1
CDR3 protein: CASKREGTGGSPLHF
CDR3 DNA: TGTGCCAGCAAGAGGGAAGGGACAGGGGGTTCACCCCTCCACTTT

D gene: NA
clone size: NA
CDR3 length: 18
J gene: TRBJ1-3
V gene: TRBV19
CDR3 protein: CASSIVPRTVLHGNTIYF
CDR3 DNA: TGTGCCAGTAGTATAGTCCCCAGGACAGTCCTGCACGGGAACACCATATATTTT

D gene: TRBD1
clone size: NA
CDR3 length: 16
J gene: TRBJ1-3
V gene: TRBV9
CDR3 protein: CASSVVARGAGNTIYF
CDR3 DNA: TGTGCCAGCAGCGTAGTCGCCAGGGGGGCCGGGAACACCATATATTTT

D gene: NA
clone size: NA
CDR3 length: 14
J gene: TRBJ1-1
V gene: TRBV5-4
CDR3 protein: CASSLAAANTEAFF
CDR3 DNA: TGTGCCAGCAGCTTGGCCGCGGCGAACACTGAAGCTTTCTTT

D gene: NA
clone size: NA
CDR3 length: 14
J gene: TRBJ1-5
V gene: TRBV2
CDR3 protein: CASTYESGEGPQHF
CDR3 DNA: TGTGCCAGCACCTACGAGTCGGGGGAGGGGCCCCAGCATTTT

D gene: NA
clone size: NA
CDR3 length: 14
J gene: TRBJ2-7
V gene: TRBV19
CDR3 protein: CASSTSGSPYEQYF
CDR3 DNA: TGTGCCAGTAGTACCTCGGGGTCACCCTACGAGCAGTACTTC

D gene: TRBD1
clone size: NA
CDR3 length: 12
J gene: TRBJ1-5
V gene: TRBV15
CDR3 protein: CATSRQGEPQHF
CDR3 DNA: TGTGCCACCAGCAGACAGGGGGAACCCCAGCATTTT

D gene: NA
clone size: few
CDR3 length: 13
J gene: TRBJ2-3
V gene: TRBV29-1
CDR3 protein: CSLRERGTDTQYF
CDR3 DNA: TGCAGCCTCAGGGAACGGGGCACAGATACGCAGTATTTT

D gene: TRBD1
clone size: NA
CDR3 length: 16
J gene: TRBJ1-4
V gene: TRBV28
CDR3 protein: CASASGGSPPNEKLFF
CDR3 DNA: TGTGCCAGCGCCTCAGGGGGCTCGCCGCCTAATGAAAAACTGTTTTTT

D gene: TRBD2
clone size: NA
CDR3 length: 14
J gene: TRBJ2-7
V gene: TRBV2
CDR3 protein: CASSPGGDGYEQYF
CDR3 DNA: TGTGCCAGCAGCCCGGGGGGGGATGGCTACGAGCAGTACTTC

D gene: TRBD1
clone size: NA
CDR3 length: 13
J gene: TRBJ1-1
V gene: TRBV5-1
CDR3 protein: CASSTQGGTEAFF
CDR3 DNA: TGCGCCAGCAGCACTCAGGGGGGCACTGAAGCTTTCTTT